The sample holds a few counts of the clone carrying this T cell receptor (beta chain). Antigen unknown. The record originates from a study of T-cell memory formation after mild COVID-19. Whole-study results and caveats: Contracting CD8+ clones were enriched in EMRA, CD4+ mainly in CM and EM.

TCRdb ran MiXCR on the 5' RACE reads and lists one entry per CDR3 protein. The data contain 250,000 to 300,000 distinct CDR3 sequences, roughly 17% of them seen just once; the ten biggest clones take up about a fifth. CDR3 length equals 13 residues. Germline CDR1 reads SGHAT; CDR2 reads FQNNGV. Trimming pared 5 bases from V and 6 bases from J, leaving 11 bases between. The sequencing input was PBMCs or a T cell subset sorted from them (not recorded which). This TCR came from a man between 18 and 35 years old who had mild COVID-19 (a few samples of this study predate the infection). Cell type and time point are not known. This chain joins TRBV11-2 and TRBJ2-1; D is undetermined. Here the CDR3 reads CASSLSLANEQFF. The DNA for the CDR3 is TGTGCCAGCAGCCTTAGCTTGGCCAATGAGCAGTTCTTC.